The sequence of this T cell receptor (beta chain) was determined in a study of cytomegalovirus exposure and HLA in healthy donors. Only one count was recorded for this clone. The CDR3 is made up of 14 amino acids. Germline-derived CDR1 and CDR2 are MNHEY and SVGAGI. V was cut by 4 bases and J by 0 bases, with 9 bases left in between. It was with 60 Vbeta and 13 Jbeta primers that the PCR ran. The protocol was immunoSEQ multiplex PCR, while the TCRdb copy is restricted to in-frame clones and leaves out a portion. The sample shows 100,000 to 150,000 clones, roughly 78% of them seen only once. The specimen was PBMCs. This sequence joins TRBV6-5 and TRBJ1-1, with D hard to call. This sequence originates from a man younger than 45 in good health and CMV-seronegative. The CDR3 nucleotides are TGTGCCAGCAGTTTCTATGGAGTGAACACTGAAGCTTTCTTT. Protein sequence: CASSFYGVNTEAFF.